Below, 20 T cell receptor beta chains from the same sample are listed, as sequenced in a study of patients and donors after allogeneic stem cell transplantation. TCRdb fed the RT-PCR reads into MiXCR, producing one record per CDR3 protein. The sample records approximately 410,000 distinct CDR3 sequences, around 15% being singletons. The sequencing sample was made of blood, either unsorted or a sorted T cell fraction (not recorded which). These receptor sequences come from a human donor who was either an allogeneic HSCT recipient or a stem cell or donor lymphocyte infusion donor (not recorded which). It is not recorded whose cells these are; they may come from a transplant donor.

This clonotype has only a few counts. This chain connects TRBV19 to TRBJ2-3; 7 positions agree with TRBD2. The length of the CDR3 is 15 residues. Germline trimming cut 6 bases from V and 2 bases from J; bases unmatched to any gene: 8. Germline V lookup: CDR1 LNHDA, CDR2 SQIVND (reference sequence). Written as DNA, the CDR3 is TGTGCCAGTAGCCCGGGGGAGGGATCCACAGATACGCAGTATTTT. It codes for CASSPGEGSTDTQYF.

The CDR3 region is CASSEIPGQGGGYTF. CDR3 sequence (DNA): TGTGCCAGCAGTGAAATCCCCGGCCAGGGCGGCGGCTACACCTTC. V gene TRBV2 combines with J gene TRBJ1-2; D may be TRBD1 (5 bases). The CDR3 has 15 amino acids. Trimming cost V 2 bases and J 8 bases, with 18 bases left between them. Germline V gene data show CDR1 as SNHLY and CDR2 as FYNNEI.

This clonotype appeared a few times. The CDR3 nucleotides are TGTGCCAGCAGCCGAGCCGCATTACAGGGGCCGGGTAGGCCCCAGCATTTT. The encoded protein is CASSRAALQGPGRPQHF. The chain has TRBV5-5 and TRBJ1-5; 7 bases agree with TRBD1. This CDR3 has 17 amino acids. Trimming at V came to 4 bases and at J to 9 bases, leaving 19 bases not matched to a gene. Germline V gene data show CDR1 as SGHKS and CDR2 as YYEKEE (reference sequence).

At least ten counts were recorded for this clonotype. The chain recombines TRBV7-9 with TRBJ2-4; 9 positions agree with TRBD1. Germline-derived CDR1 and CDR2 are SEHNR and FQNEAQ (reference sequence). V was clipped by 6 bases and J by 0 bases; unmatched bases: 6. The CDR3 loop spans 16 amino acids. CDR3 amino acids: CASSSQGAAAKNIQYF. In DNA, the CDR3 is TGTGCCAGCAGTTCACAGGGGGCGGCAGCCAAAAACATTCAGTACTTC.

The rearrangement joins TRBV5-1 to TRBJ1-4; TRBD1 matches 7 bases. The germline V gene encodes CDR1 SGHRS and CDR2 YFSETQ. Losses at the gene ends were 4 bases for V and 7 bases for J; bases not matched to a gene: 10. There are 15 residues in the CDR3. The CDR3 nucleotides are TGCGCCAGCAGCCCGTCGACAGGGCAGAGTGAAAAACTGTTTTTT. Translating gives CASSPSTGQSEKLFF.

V gene TRBV25-1 combines with J gene TRBJ1-1, with D hard to call. This CDR3 comprises 12 residues. Germline assignment: CDR1 MGHDK and CDR2 SYGVNS. The V and J ends lost 4 bases and 7 bases respectively, with 10 bases between them. CDR3 sequence reads: CASSGTDYEAFF. CDR3 sequence (DNA): TGTGCCAGCAGTGGCACGGACTATGAAGCTTTCTTT.

This clonotype was observed a few times. The V and J genes are TRBV7-9 and TRBJ2-7; D remains unclear. The germline gives CDR1 SEHNR, CDR2 FQNEAQ (reference sequence). V shed 1 base and J shed 5 bases, with 9 bases lying between them. The CDR3 extends over 13 amino acids. The CDR3: CASSLGGRNEQYF. As DNA, the CDR3 is TGTGCCAGCAGCTTAGGAGGTAGGAACGAGCAGTACTTC.

This clonotype has only a few counts. V usage is TRBV12-3 or TRBV12-4 and J usage is TRBJ1-1; TRBD1 matches 7 bases. The length of the CDR3 is 15 residues. Germline trimming cut 6 bases from V and 5 bases from J; bases unmatched to any gene: 12. CDR3 loop: CASSDATGRWTEAFF. The CDR3 nucleotides read TGTGCCAGCAGCGACGCGACAGGGAGGTGGACTGAAGCTTTCTTT.

The chain employs TRBV5-5 and TRBJ2-6, with TRBD1 matching 10 bases. The V and J ends lost 4 bases and 1 base, in that order; junction bases with no gene match: 8. The CDR3 is 18 amino acids. Per germline, CDR1 SGHKS and CDR2 YYEKEE (reference sequence). The CDR3 DNA sequence: TGTGCCAGCAGCCCGGCGGGGACAGGGGTTTCTGGGGCCAACGTCCTGACTTTC. This codes for CASSPAGTGVSGANVLTF.

This clonotype has a handful of counts. V gene TRBV9 combines with J gene TRBJ1-1; 10 bases line up with TRBD1. The junction had 5 bases not matched to a gene; V was cut back by 0 bases and J by 6 bases. Germline lookup yields CDR1 SGDLS and CDR2 YYNGEE. CDR3 length equals 15 residues. This CDR3 is CASSVGGQGMAEAFF. DNA for the CDR3: TGTGCCAGCAGCGTAGGGGGACAGGGGATGGCTGAAGCTTTCTTT.

This clonotype has a handful of counts. The CDR3 region is CSARSEDRGDSPLHF. As DNA, the CDR3 is TGCAGTGCTAGATCAGAAGACAGGGGAGATTCACCCCTCCACTTT. The genes are TRBV20-1 and TRBJ1-6; the match to TRBD1 covers 8 bases. CDR3 length: 15 residues. J gave up 8 bases and V 2 bases, and 8 bases lay outside the gene matches. The germline CDR1 and CDR2 sequences are DFQATT and SNEGSKA (reference sequence).

About this clonotype itself: A read error likely explains this, since a far larger clone differs by one base. This rearrangement joins TRBV27 to TRBJ1-2; 7 bases line up with TRBD1. Losses at the gene ends were 6 bases for V and 4 bases for J; bases not matched to a gene: 5. This CDR3 comprises 13 residues. Germline loops: CDR1 MNHEY, CDR2 SMNVEV (reference sequence). The chain's CDR3 is CASSRGQTYGYTF. DNA for the CDR3: TGTGCCAGCAGCCGGGGACAGACCTATGGCTACACCTTC.

The rearrangement uses TRBV20-1 and TRBJ2-3, with TRBD1 matching over 8 bases. Germline V gives CDR1 DFQATT, CDR2 SNEGSKA (reference sequence). The CDR3 consists of 14 residues. The J segment lost 5 bases and the V segment lost 5 bases, leaving 9 bases of the junction unmatched. Written as DNA, the CDR3 is TGCAGTGCTTCTCAGGGGGCGCTGGGAGATACGCAGTATTTT. Residues: CSASQGALGDTQYF.

This chain connects TRBV5-6 to TRBJ1-1; 7 bases are shared with TRBD1. There are 18 residues in the CDR3. The V segment lost 4 bases and the J segment 0 bases; nucleotides outside the gene matches: 15. Germline CDR1 SGHDT, CDR2 YYEEEE. CDR3 in amino acids: CASSTPPGTGVMNTEAFF. In nucleotides, the CDR3 is TGTGCCAGCAGCACCCCCCCCGGCACAGGGGTGATGAACACTGAAGCTTTCTTT. The full variable domain, completed using reference TRBV5-6 and TRBJ1-1, is DAGVTQSPTHLIKTRGQQVTLRCSPKSGHDTVSWYQQALGQGPQFIFQYYEEEERQRGNFPDRFSGHQFPNYSSELNVNALLLGDSALYLCASSTPPGTGVMNTEAFFGQGTRLTVV.

This clonotype was seen more than once but under ten times. V usage is TRBV9 and J usage is TRBJ2-1; no reliable D call. The germline V gene encodes CDR1 SGDLS and CDR2 YYNGEE. V was pared by 1 base and J by 5 bases, with 4 bases between. The CDR3 sequence is 12 residues long. CDR3: CASSVTDNEQFF. CDR3 DNA: TGTGCCAGCAGCGTAACAGACAATGAGCAGTTCTTC. The full variable domain, with the rest looked up from reference TRBV9 and TRBJ2-1, is DSGVTQTPKHLITATGQRVTLRCSPRSGDLSVYWYQQSLDQGLQFLIQYYNGEERAKGNILERFSAQQFPDLHSELNLSSLELGDSALYFCASSVTDNEQFFGPGTRLTVL.

V usage is TRBV11-3 and J usage is TRBJ2-7; 7 bases match TRBD2. Germline-derived CDR1 and CDR2 are SGHNT and YENEEA. The CDR3 loop spans 16 amino acids. V trimming: 3 bases; J trimming: 2 bases; junction bases outside the gene matches: 10. The CDR3 DNA follows: TGTGCCAGCAGCTTGACGGGAGGACCGGCCACCTACGAGCAGTACTTC. Translated, it gives CASSLTGGPATYEQYF.

CDR3: CASSPPSVYEQYF. CDR3 DNA: TGCGCCAGCAGCCCCCCGTCGGTCTACGAGCAGTACTTC. V usage is TRBV5-1 and J usage is TRBJ2-7; D gene uncertain. This CDR3 spans 13 amino acids. In germline, CDR1 is SGHRS, CDR2 YFSETQ. Deletions cut 4 bases from V and 3 bases from J, with 11 bases between.

The chain joins TRBV11-3 to TRBJ2-1, with D possibly being TRBD1 (6 bases). The CDR3 runs to 15 residues. Germline loops: CDR1 SGHNT, CDR2 YENEEA. V was pared by 3 bases and J by 4 bases, with 13 bases between. CDR3 nucleotide sequence: TGTGCCAGCAGCTTGATCCCAGGGGCTTACAATGAGCAGTTCTTC. Translation gives CASSLIPGAYNEQFF.

This clonotype has only a few counts. The chain links TRBV5-5 to TRBJ2-4, with 9 bases that match TRBD1. The germline V gene has CDR1 SGHKS and CDR2 YYEKEE (reference sequence). This CDR3 has 17 residues. J gave up 0 bases and V 0 bases, and 4 bases lay outside the gene matches. The CDR3, as DNA: TGTGCCAGCAGCTTGGCCACAGGGGGCATAGCCAAAAACATTCAGTACTTC. Encoded protein: CASSLATGGIAKNIQYF.

This clonotype was seen repeatedly, ten times or more. The chain recombines TRBV15 with TRBJ1-6; perhaps TRBD1 as D (6 bases). Trimming removed 1 base at V and 2 bases at J, with 6 bases between. Germline CDR1 is LNHNV and CDR2 is YYDKDF (reference sequence). This CDR3 has 15 residues. The CDR3 DNA reads TGTGCCACCAGCAGAGCAGGGGCCTATAATTCACCCCTCCACTTT. Its translation is CATSRAGAYNSPLHF.